The 18 T cell receptor beta chains reported below all come from one sample, sequenced in a study of T cell repertoires in cytomegalovirus infection. TCRdb itself ran the reads through MiXCR, one entry per CDR3 protein. The table has about 63,000 distinct CDR3 sequences, 20% seen once. These receptors' antigens are unknown. Sequenced material: CD8+ T cells from cultured PBMCs, taken from culture after CMV antigen stimulation. Every receptor here comes from a human donor in good health (CMV status not recorded). Some clones in this sample may be carry-over from other donors' samples.

The genes are TRBV9 and TRBJ2-3, with TRBD2 matching over 7 bases. Germline V CDR1 and CDR2: SGDLS, YYNGEE. This CDR3 comprises 16 residues. The J segment lost 5 bases and the V segment lost 0 bases, leaving 9 bases of the junction unmatched. In DNA, the CDR3 is TGTGCCAGCAGCGTAGATGGCGGGGGAAGCTTAGATACGCAGTATTTT. Translation gives CASSVDGGGSLDTQYF.

The rearrangement joins TRBV7-2 to TRBJ1-1, with a weak D call TRBD1 (5 bases). CDR1 and CDR2 from the germline V gene are SGHTA and FQGNSA. The ends were cut back, 5 bases at V and 0 bases at J, with 22 bases in the middle. This CDR3 comprises 18 residues. This CDR3 is CASSPKGQGRPLNTEAFF. As DNA, the CDR3 is TGTGCCAGCAGCCCGAAAGGGCAGGGCAGACCATTGAACACTGAAGCTTTCTTT.

This clonotype turned up a few times. The rearrangement joins TRBV7-8 to TRBJ1-5, with a weak D call TRBD1 (6 bases). Per the germline V gene, CDR1 is SGHVS and CDR2 is FQNEAQ. The CDR3 sequence is 15 residues long. V gave up 5 bases and J gave up 3 bases, with 14 bases separating them. DNA for the CDR3: TGTGCCAGCAGCCCCATTGGGACACTCAATCAGCCCCAGCATTTT. Amino acid sequence: CASSPIGTLNQPQHF.

This clonotype was seen a handful of times. This chain uses TRBV7-2 with TRBJ2-3; 11 positions match TRBD2. Germline values: CDR1 SGHTA, CDR2 FQGNSA. The ends lost 10 bases at V and 2 bases at J; junction bases unmatched: 11. CDR3 length: 16 residues. CDR3 in DNA: TGTGCCACCACAAAAGTACTAGCGGGGGCCACAGATACGCAGTATTTT. Amino acid sequence: CATTKVLAGATDTQYF.

This clonotype has a handful of counts. The gene calls are TRBV19 and TRBJ1-1; D is ambiguous. Per the germline V gene, CDR1 is LNHDA and CDR2 is SQIVND (reference sequence). This CDR3 comprises 14 residues. Trimming removed 3 bases at V and 4 bases at J, with 12 bases between. This chain's CDR3 is CASSIFIETTEAFF. In nucleotides, the CDR3 is TGTGCCAGTAGTATCTTTATTGAGACCACTGAAGCTTTCTTT.

This clonotype has just a few counts. The chain joins TRBV7-2 to TRBJ1-2, with D hard to call. The CDR3 is made up of 14 amino acids. Trimming shortened V by 8 bases and J by 2 bases, and 15 bases separated the two germline ends. Germline V gives CDR1 SGHTA, CDR2 FQGNSA. CDR3 region: CASPPGPANYGYTF. CDR3 DNA sequence: TGTGCCAGCCCCCCGGGCCCAGCCAACTATGGCTACACCTTC.

This clonotype was found a few times. The genes are TRBV27 and TRBJ1-1; D not certain. Between the trimmed V and J ends, which lost 3 bases and 0 bases, there was a span of 11 bases. The length of the CDR3 is 15 residues. Looked up from germline, CDR1 is MNHEY and CDR2 is SMNVEV (reference sequence). CDR3: CASSFYVGMNTEAFF. In nucleotides, the CDR3 is TGTGCCAGCAGTTTTTATGTTGGGATGAACACTGAAGCTTTCTTT.

The chain couples TRBV6-5 to TRBJ1-1; the D gene is possibly TRBD1 (6 bases). Germline CDR1 MNHEY, CDR2 SVGAGI. The CDR3 totals 15 residues. V lost 0 bases and J 1 base, leaving 9 bases between the germline ends. CDR3 coding DNA: TGTGCCAGCAGTTACTCCCGAGGGGGGAACACTGAAGCTTTCTTT. Residues: CASSYSRGGNTEAFF.

This clonotype has more than one count but fewer than ten. The CDR3 sequence: CASSFPGRHEQFF. In nucleotides, the CDR3 is TGTGCCAGCAGCTTTCCAGGGCGCCATGAGCAGTTCTTC. The chain has TRBV7-6 and TRBJ2-1; tentative D call: TRBD1 (5 bases). The ends were cut back, 3 bases at V and 8 bases at J, with 11 bases in the middle. Germline assignment: CDR1 SGHVS and CDR2 FNYEAQ. The length of the CDR3 is 13 residues.

The table lists this clonotype with a count of one. The V call is TRBV30, the J call TRBJ1-1; D may be TRBD1 (6 bases). V was shortened by 4 bases and J by 0 bases, with 12 bases between the two germline ends. The CDR3 covers 14 residues. Looked up from germline, CDR1 is GTSNPN and CDR2 is SVGIG (reference sequence). CDR3 in DNA: TGTGCCTGGACCGTGGACAGCATGAACACTGAAGCTTTCTTT. Protein: CAWTVDSMNTEAFF. Drawing the rest from reference TRBV30 and TRBJ1-1, the complete variable domain is SQTIHQWPATLVQPVGSPLSLECTVEGTSNPNLYWYRQAAGRGLQLLFYSVGIGQISSEVPQNLSASRPQDRQFILSSKKLLLSDSGFYLCAWTVDSMNTEAFFGQGTRLTVV.

There are a few counts of this clonotype. V usage is TRBV7-8 and J usage is TRBJ2-5; 10 bases map to TRBD1. The germline V gene has CDR1 SGHVS and CDR2 FQNEAQ. This CDR3 contains 16 residues. V lost 0 bases to trimming and J lost 2 bases; unmatched junction nucleotides: 3. The CDR3 nucleotides are TGTGCCAGCAGCTTAGCGGGACAGGGGATACAAGAGACCCAGTACTTC. It encodes CASSLAGQGIQETQYF.

This clonotype was found many times. This sequence joins TRBV5-1 and TRBJ2-4; D not resolved. CDR1 SGHRS and CDR2 YFSETQ come from the germline V gene. Trimming took off 3 bases at V and 4 bases at J, with 8 bases between the two ends. CDR3 length: 13 amino acids. In DNA form, the CDR3 reads TGCGCCAGCAGCTCCGAACTAAAAAACATTCAGTACTTC. This translates into CASSSELKNIQYF.

The V gene is TRBV6-5, the J gene TRBJ1-4; 8 bases line up with TRBD1. V lost 5 bases to trimming and J lost 8 bases; unmatched junction nucleotides: 7. This CDR3 has 14 amino acids. The germline CDR1 and CDR2 sequences are MNHEY and SVGAGI. The CDR3 nucleotides read TGTGCCAGCAGTCCCGGACAGGGTGGAGAAAAACTGTTTTTT. As protein: CASSPGQGGEKLFF.

The CDR3: CSARGNEGYTF. CDR3 bases: TGCAGTGCTAGAGGGAATGAGGGCTACACCTTC. The chain has TRBV20-1 and TRBJ1-2; no clear D. The V end lost 1 base, the J end lost 8 bases, and 8 bases lay between the germline ends. Germline CDR1 is DFQATT and CDR2 is SNEGSKA (reference sequence). CDR3 length equals 11 residues.

The chain has TRBV20-1 and TRBJ1-2; 8 bases agree with TRBD1. CDR1 is DFQATT, CDR2 SNEGSKA, per germline (reference sequence). V was pared by 5 bases and J by 6 bases, with 14 bases of the junction left unmatched. There are 15 residues in the CDR3. The DNA for the CDR3 is TGCAGTGCTCACGAGGATACCCAGGGGGCTCATGGCTACACCTTC. This codes for CSAHEDTQGAHGYTF.

The chain is built from TRBV7-6 and TRBJ1-3; D remains unclear. This CDR3 is 14 amino acids long. The germline V gene encodes CDR1 SGHVS and CDR2 FNYEAQ. Trimming shortened V by 5 bases and J by 0 bases, and 8 bases separated the two germline ends. CDR3 in amino acids: CASSLGYSGNTIYF. The DNA for the CDR3 is TGTGCCAGCAGCCTAGGGTACTCTGGAAACACCATATATTTT.

This clonotype has a count of ten or more. This chain links TRBV7-8 with TRBJ2-2; TRBD1 matches at 9 bases. The CDR3 has 14 residues. Germline lookup yields CDR1 SGHVS and CDR2 FQNEAQ. J was trimmed by 6 bases and V by 7 bases; bases with no gene match: 6. The CDR3 region has the DNA TGTGCCAGCATCCCCGGGACAGGGCCCGGGGAGCTGTTTTTT. Its translation is CASIPGTGPGELFF.

In its sample, this clonotype was seen a few times. This chain links TRBV7-2 with TRBJ2-1; possible D gene TRBD2, 5 bases. Germline V gene lookup returns CDR1 SGHTA and CDR2 FQGNSA. Trimming cost V 2 bases and J 7 bases, with 6 bases left between them. The CDR3 is 12 amino acids. The CDR3 loop is CASSLLANEQFF. The CDR3 nucleotides read TGTGCCAGCAGCTTACTAGCTAATGAGCAGTTCTTC.